The 29 T cell receptor beta chains below all came from one sample that was sequenced in a study of T cells in Graves' hyperthyroidism and ophthalmopathy. Amplification of TCR beta CDR3 regions was performed using RNA transcripts as template. Carried out on the TCR CDR3, a first-round RT-PCR used the HTBI primer set. A single record per CDR3 protein comes from TCRdb applying MiXCR to the multiplex PCR reads. The table lists under 350,000 distinct CDR3 sequences, 13% of them singletons. The specimen sequenced was blood. The receptor set was obtained from a woman in her twenties or thirties with Graves' hyperthyroidism that later progressed to Graves' ophthalmopathy.

This clonotype was found many times. V and J are TRBV7-2 and TRBJ1-6; D gene unclear. The germline gives CDR1 SGHTA, CDR2 FQGNSA. The CDR3 is 15 amino acids. V shed 5 bases and J shed 8 bases, with 16 bases lying between them. This chain's CDR3 is CASSPRLATHSPLHF. The CDR3 region has the DNA TGTGCCAGCAGCCCAAGACTAGCGACACATTCACCCCTCCACTTT.

The chain has TRBV19 and TRBJ1-2, with 9 bases fitting TRBD1. The CDR3 loop spans 13 amino acids. Germline V gives CDR1 LNHDA, CDR2 SQIVND (reference sequence). The V and J ends lost 7 bases and 8 bases, in that order; junction bases with no gene match: 8. The DNA of the CDR3 is TGTGCCAGTACTCGGACAGGGGTAAACGGCTACACCTTC. Its protein product is CASTRTGVNGYTF.

The CDR3 spells CASSYSGGAALETQYF. Here the CDR3 DNA reads TGTGCCAGCAGTTATAGCGGGGGGGCTGCTTTGGAGACCCAGTACTTC. The V gene is TRBV28, the J gene TRBJ2-5, with TRBD2 matching over 11 bases. The J segment lost 5 bases and the V segment lost 4 bases, leaving 9 bases of the junction unmatched. This CDR3 has 16 amino acids. Germline CDR1 is MDHEN and CDR2 is SYDVKM.

This clonotype was seen ten or more times. This chain joins TRBV6-1 and TRBJ2-7; 8 nucleotides line up with TRBD2. J was trimmed by 6 bases and V by 4 bases; bases with no gene match: 14. CDR1 is MNHNS and CDR2 is SASEGT in the germline V gene. The CDR3 length is 16 residues. CDR3 protein: CASSGFSGKARGEQYF. The CDR3 coding sequence is TGTGCCAGCAGTGGGTTTAGCGGGAAGGCCCGGGGCGAGCAGTACTTC.

Ten or more counts support this clonotype. CDR3: CASSFRGSSYEQYF. CDR3 nucleotide sequence: TGTGCCAGCAGCTTTAGAGGGAGCTCCTACGAGCAGTACTTC. This chain links TRBV11-2 with TRBJ2-7; tentatively, D is TRBD2 (5 bases). V was shortened by 3 bases and J by 0 bases, with 9 bases between the two germline ends. The CDR3 is made up of 14 amino acids. CDR1 and CDR2 (germline): SGHAT, FQNNGV.

V and J are TRBV6-4 and TRBJ1-6; 10 bases are a match to TRBD1. The CDR3 consists of 15 residues. V shed 6 bases and J 9 bases; nucleotides not matched to a gene: 8. Germline V gene lookup returns CDR1 MRHNA and CDR2 SNTAGT. DNA for the CDR3: TGTGCCAGCAGCGAGCGAGGGACAGGGGCTTCACCCCTCCACTTT. This encodes CASSERGTGASPLHF.

At least ten counts were recorded for this clonotype. This chain links TRBV5-5 with TRBJ2-1, with D unresolved. The V and J ends lost 2 bases and 2 bases respectively, with 14 bases between them. Germline-derived CDR1 and CDR2 are SGHKS and YYEKEE (reference sequence). This CDR3 has 16 amino acids. The CDR3 loop reads CASSFDPALTYNEQFF. The CDR3 DNA reads TGTGCCAGCAGCTTTGACCCTGCCCTGACCTACAATGAGCAGTTCTTC. The whole variable domain, filled in from reference TRBV5-5 and TRBJ2-1, reads DAGVTQSPTHLIKTRGQQVTLRCSPISGHKSVSWYQQVLGQGPQFIFQYYEKEERGRGNFPDRFSARQFPNYSSELNVNALLLGDSALYLCASSFDPALTYNEQFFGPGTRLTVL.

V usage is TRBV9 and J usage is TRBJ1-6; 7 nucleotides line up with TRBD1. Germline V CDR1 and CDR2: SGDLS, YYNGEE. V shed 1 base, J shed 10 bases, and the junction held 8 bases outside the gene matches. The CDR3 is 15 amino acids. CDR3 sequence reads: CASSVSTGEGSPLHF. The CDR3 DNA sequence: TGTGCCAGCAGCGTATCAACAGGGGAAGGGTCACCCCTCCACTTT.

The V and J genes are TRBV15 and TRBJ2-7; D is unclear. CDR3 length equals 14 residues. The germline gives CDR1 LNHNV, CDR2 YYDKDF (reference sequence). Trimming took 0 bases from V and 10 from J, leaving 16 bases between them. CDR3 bases: TGTGCCACCAGCAGAGATCAGATGGAATCTCGACAGTACTTC. Protein: CATSRDQMESRQYF.

This clonotype was counted ten times or more. V is TRBV28 and J is TRBJ2-5; D might be TRBD1 (6 bases). CDR3 length: 14 residues. Germline CDR1 is MDHEN and CDR2 is SYDVKM. Trimming took off 2 bases at V and 0 bases at J, with 7 bases between the two ends. In DNA, the CDR3 is TGTGCCAGCAGTTTAGGGGGCAACCAAGAGACCCAGTACTTC. Its translation: CASSLGGNQETQYF.

In this sample, this clonotype turned up many times. The V and J genes are TRBV11-2 and TRBJ1-1, with a possible D match to TRBD1 (6 bases). This CDR3 has 19 residues. Per the germline V gene, CDR1 is SGHAT and CDR2 is FQNNGV. V shed 0 bases and J shed 1 base, with 21 bases lying between them. The CDR3 spells CASSLDAQGPGRRNTEAFF. The CDR3 DNA is TGTGCCAGCAGCTTAGATGCCCAGGGGCCAGGGCGGAGGAACACTGAAGCTTTCTTT.

This clonotype was found many times. The V gene is TRBV6-2 or TRBV6-3, the J gene TRBJ2-7; 7 positions match TRBD1. The CDR3 runs to 13 residues. The V gene's germline CDR1 is MNHEY and CDR2 SVGEGT. With 6 bases clipped from V and 5 bases from J, the junction kept 7 bases outside the gene matches. The CDR3 here is CASSHGQVNEQYF. DNA of the CDR3: TGTGCCAGCAGCCACGGACAGGTCAACGAGCAGTACTTC.

The table lists this clonotype with many counts. The chain combines TRBV7-2 with TRBJ1-2, with TRBD1 matching over 7 bases. Germline V gene sequence: CDR1 SGHTA, CDR2 FQGNSA. The trim removed 6 bases at V and 7 bases at J, leaving 8 bases unmatched. There are 13 residues in the CDR3. CDR3 DNA: TGTGCCAGCAGACCCACAGGGGCTAGTGGCTACACCTTC. Translation: CASRPTGASGYTF.

The table lists this clonotype with many counts. Written as DNA, the CDR3 is TGTGCCAGCAGCTCCGGACGGAGCTCCTACAATGAGCAGTTCTTC. As protein: CASSSGRSSYNEQFF. The chain has TRBV11-1 and TRBJ2-1; no reliable D call. V shed 4 bases and J shed 0 bases, with 10 bases lying between them. The V gene's germline CDR1 is SGHAT and CDR2 FQDESV (reference sequence). This CDR3 is 15 amino acids long.

This clonotype was found many times. The rearrangement uses TRBV7-8 and TRBJ2-5; D assignment may be TRBD1 or TRBD2 (6 bases each). From germline, CDR1 is SGHVS and CDR2 FQNEAQ. Trimming stripped 0 bases from V and 3 bases from J, with 11 bases between. CDR3 length: 15 residues. The CDR3 protein is CASSLAGGGEETQYF. DNA for the CDR3: TGTGCCAGCAGCTTAGCGGGGGGCGGGGAAGAGACCCAGTACTTC. The whole variable domain, filled in from reference TRBV7-8 and TRBJ2-5, reads GAGVSQSPRYKVAKRGQDVALRCDPISGHVSLFWYQQALGQGPEFLTYFQNEAQLDKSGLPSDRFFAERPEGSVSTLKIQRTQQEDSAVYLCASSLAGGGEETQYFGPGTRLLVL.

This clonotype was found many times. This chain joins TRBV28 and TRBJ2-3; maybe TRBD2 (6 bases). V gave up 5 bases and J gave up 0 bases, with 15 bases separating them. Looked up from germline, CDR1 is MDHEN and CDR2 is SYDVKM. The length of the CDR3 is 16 residues. As DNA, the CDR3 is TGTGCCAGCAGTCCAGGCCTAGCGATCAGCACAGATACGCAGTATTTT. It codes for CASSPGLAISTDTQYF.

This clonotype has at least ten counts. The J gene is TRBJ2-6, the V gene TRBV6-2 or TRBV6-3, with a possible D match to TRBD2 (7 bases). Trimming took off 7 bases at V and 4 bases at J, with 17 bases between the two ends. The CDR3 runs to 16 residues. Looked up from germline, CDR1 is MNHEY and CDR2 is SVGEGT. The CDR3 loop is CASTDGGRTGANVLTF. CDR3 nucleotides: TGTGCCAGCACCGACGGGGGGCGAACAGGGGCCAACGTCCTGACTTTC.

This clonotype was seen at least ten times. The rearrangement links TRBV20-1 to TRBJ2-5; D call uncertain. Germline CDR1 and CDR2: DFQATT and SNEGSKA (reference sequence). Deletions cut 4 bases from V and 0 bases from J, with 12 bases between. The CDR3 runs to 14 residues. CDR3 in amino acids: CSATTPRNQETQYF. As DNA, the CDR3 is TGCAGTGCTACAACTCCTAGGAACCAAGAGACCCAGTACTTC.

This clonotype came up many times. This sequence joins TRBV20-1 and TRBJ2-2, with 12 bases fitting TRBD1. The germline V gene has CDR1 DFQATT and CDR2 SNEGSKA (reference sequence). This CDR3 has 17 residues. With 4 bases clipped from V and 0 bases from J, the junction kept 6 bases outside the gene matches. CDR3 bases: TGCAGTGCTACTGGGACAGGGGGCTATACGAACACCGGGGAGCTGTTTTTT. Its translation: CSATGTGGYTNTGELFF.

This clonotype was counted a few times. With a much larger clone just one base away, this may be a read error. This chain links TRBV7-8 with TRBJ2-7, with a possible D match to TRBD1 (5 bases). The V end lost 2 bases, the J end lost 9 bases, and 14 bases lay between the germline ends. CDR3 length: 13 residues. Germline V gives CDR1 SGHVS, CDR2 FQNEAQ. CDR3 loop: CASSLLTEGGQYF. The DNA for the CDR3 is TGTGCCAGCAGCTTACTGACAGAAGGCGGGCAGTACTTC.

This clonotype was detected ten times or more. The chain carries TRBV3-1 and TRBJ2-3; 9 positions match TRBD2. The CDR3 contains 16 residues. Germline loops: CDR1 LGHDT, CDR2 YNNKEL (reference sequence). V shed 6 bases, J shed 0 bases, and the junction held 7 bases outside the gene matches. CDR3 protein: CASSPSGRQSTDTQYF. In nucleotides, the CDR3 is TGTGCCAGCAGTCCCAGCGGGAGGCAAAGCACAGATACGCAGTATTTT.

V usage is TRBV4-1 and J usage is TRBJ1-2, with TRBD1 as a possible D gene (6 bases). In germline, CDR1 is MGHRA, CDR2 YSYEKL. The CDR3 has 16 residues. Trimming cost V 0 bases and J 3 bases, with 14 bases left between them. The CDR3 coding sequence is TGCGCCAGCAGCCAAGATTTTACAGGGAATTACTATGGCTACACCTTC. Protein sequence: CASSQDFTGNYYGYTF.

There are many counts of this clonotype. The chain employs TRBV6-2 or TRBV6-3 and TRBJ2-2; D call uncertain. The CDR3 contains 12 residues. Germline CDR1 reads MNHEY; CDR2 reads SVGEGT. Trimming removed 7 bases at V and 7 bases at J, with 10 bases between. CDR3 sequence reads: CASKLVGGELFF. CDR3 nucleotide sequence: TGTGCCAGCAAGTTGGTAGGCGGGGAGCTGTTTTTT.

This clonotype occurred many times. V usage is TRBV11-2 and J usage is TRBJ2-3; no reliable D call. The CDR3 spans 14 residues. V was pared by 0 bases and J by 12 bases, with 16 bases between. Germline CDR1 SGHAT, CDR2 FQNNGV. CDR3 protein: CASSLEGPRAPQYF. As DNA, the CDR3 is TGTGCCAGCAGCTTAGAAGGGCCCCGGGCGCCACAGTATTTT.

As to this clonotype: A much larger clone differs by one base, so this may be a read error. V usage is TRBV12-3 or TRBV12-4 and J usage is TRBJ2-1; D is perhaps TRBD2 (5 bases). The CDR3 has 15 residues. The V end was cut by 6 bases, the J end by 7 bases, with 19 bases between. As DNA, the CDR3 is TGTGCCAGCAGCCCCCGGGGTCTCGTGAGGAATGAGCAGTTCTTC. This encodes CASSPRGLVRNEQFF.

This clonotype was observed a few times. The chain carries TRBV19 and TRBJ2-7; D is unclear. With 4 bases removed from V and 6 bases from J, the gap between germline ends came to 10 bases. The CDR3 has 12 amino acids. CDR1 LNHDA and CDR2 SQIVND come from the germline V gene (reference sequence). The CDR3 DNA sequence: TGTGCCAGTAGTACCAATAGAGCCGAGCAGTACTTC. It codes for CASSTNRAEQYF.

This clonotype has ten or more counts. The chain is built from TRBV11-2 and TRBJ2-1; TRBD2 matches 8 bases. Looked up from germline, CDR1 is SGHAT and CDR2 is FQNNGV. The CDR3 loop spans 15 amino acids. The V segment lost 5 bases and the J segment 6 bases; nucleotides outside the gene matches: 9. This chain's CDR3 is CASSPLTGGGNEQFF. DNA for the CDR3: TGTGCCAGCAGCCCCCTAACGGGGGGGGGCAATGAGCAGTTCTTC.

Only a few counts were recorded for this clonotype. CDR3 nucleotides: TGCGGCTGCAGAACGGCCCGTAAAGAGCAGTTCTTC. It yields the protein CGCRTARKEQFF. The chain is built from TRBV4-3 and TRBJ2-1; D uncertain. The germline V gene encodes CDR1 LGHNA and CDR2 YSLEER. The length of the CDR3 is 12 residues.

At least ten counts were recorded for this clonotype. This chain joins TRBV5-1 and TRBJ2-1; 8 bases map to TRBD2. The CDR3 is made up of 16 amino acids. Germline V lookup: CDR1 SGHRS, CDR2 YFSETQ. Trimming removed 0 bases from V and 2 bases from J; junction bases left unmatched: 4. This CDR3 reads CASSLGVAGPYNEQFF. The CDR3 nucleotides read TGCGCCAGCAGCTTGGGAGTAGCGGGACCCTACAATGAGCAGTTCTTC. Supplemented by reference TRBV5-1 and TRBJ2-1, the full variable domain reads KAGVTQTPRYLIKTRGQQVTLSCSPISGHRSVSWYQQTPGQGLQFLFEYFSETQRNKGNFPGRFSGRQFSNSRSEMNVSTLELGDSALYLCASSLGVAGPYNEQFFGPGTRLTVL.